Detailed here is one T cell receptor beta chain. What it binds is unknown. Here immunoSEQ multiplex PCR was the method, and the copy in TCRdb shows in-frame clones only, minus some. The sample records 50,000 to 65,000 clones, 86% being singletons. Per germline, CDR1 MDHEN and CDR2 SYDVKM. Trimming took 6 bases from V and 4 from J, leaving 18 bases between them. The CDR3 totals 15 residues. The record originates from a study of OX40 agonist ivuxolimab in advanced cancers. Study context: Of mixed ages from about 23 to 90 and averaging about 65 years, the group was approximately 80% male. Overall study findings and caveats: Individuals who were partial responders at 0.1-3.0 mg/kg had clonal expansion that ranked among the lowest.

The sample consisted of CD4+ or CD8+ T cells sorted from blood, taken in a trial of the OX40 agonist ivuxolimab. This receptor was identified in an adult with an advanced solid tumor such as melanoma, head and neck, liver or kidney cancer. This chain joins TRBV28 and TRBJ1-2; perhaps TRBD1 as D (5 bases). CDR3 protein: CASSPGGASTYGYTF. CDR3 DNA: TGTGCCAGCAGCCCGGGCGGGGCCTCGACCTATGGCTACACCTTC.